The sequence of this TCR beta chain was determined in a study of beta chain features in type 1 diabetes. The study reverse transcribed the entire isolated RNA, so it sequenced expressed TCRB transcripts. Repertoires were generated with immunoSEQ multiplex PCR, while TCRdb's copy carries only in-frame clones and drops some. The data show roughly 240,000 clones, around 68% seen once. Concerning this clone: Its antigen is currently unknown.

General study findings and limits: Comparison showed that naive, central memory and Treg TCRB repertoires appeared more similar among patients than among healthy donors.

Germline V gene lookup returns CDR1 SGHRS and CDR2 YFSETQ. The CDR3 runs to 13 residues. Trimming took off 0 bases at V and 5 bases at J, with 8 bases between the two ends. Via the markers CD45RO/CCR7/CD25/CD127/CD95/CD27, stem cell-like memory, regulatory, central memory and naive CD4+ cells were sorted. This clonotype originated in a man younger than 45 in good health. Material: naive CD4+ T cells from blood. The chain uses TRBV5-1 and TRBJ2-5; maybe TRBD1 (5 bases). CDR3 nucleotide sequence: TGCGCCAGCAGCTTGGACAGGCCGGAGACCCAGTACTTC. This translates into CASSLDRPETQYF.